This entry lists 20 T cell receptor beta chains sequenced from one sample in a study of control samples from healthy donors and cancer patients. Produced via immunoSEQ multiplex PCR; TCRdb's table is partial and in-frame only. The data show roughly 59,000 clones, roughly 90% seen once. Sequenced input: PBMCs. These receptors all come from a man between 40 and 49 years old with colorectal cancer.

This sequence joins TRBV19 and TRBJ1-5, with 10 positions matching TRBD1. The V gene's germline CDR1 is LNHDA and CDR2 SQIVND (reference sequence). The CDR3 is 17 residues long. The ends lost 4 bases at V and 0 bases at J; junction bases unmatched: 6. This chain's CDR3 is CASSTRDRGYSNQPQHF. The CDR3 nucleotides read TGTGCCAGTAGTACCCGGGACAGGGGTTATAGCAATCAGCCCCAGCATTTT.

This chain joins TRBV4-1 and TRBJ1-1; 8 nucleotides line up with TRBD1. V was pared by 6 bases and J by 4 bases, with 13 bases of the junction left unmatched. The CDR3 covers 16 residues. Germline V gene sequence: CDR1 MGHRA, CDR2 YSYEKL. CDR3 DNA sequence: TGCGCCAGCAGACCCCCCGACAGGGGTGAATTCACTGAAGCTTTCTTT. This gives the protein CASRPPDRGEFTEAFF.

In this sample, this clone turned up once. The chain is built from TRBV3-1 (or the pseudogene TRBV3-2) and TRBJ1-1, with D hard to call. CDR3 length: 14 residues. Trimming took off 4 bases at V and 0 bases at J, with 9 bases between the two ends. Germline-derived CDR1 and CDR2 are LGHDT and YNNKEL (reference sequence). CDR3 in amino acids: CASSPTLVNTEAFF. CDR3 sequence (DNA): TGTGCCAGCAGCCCTACCTTGGTGAACACTGAAGCTTTCTTT.

CDR3 bases: TGTGCCAGTAGTATACCCGCCCCAGGGGGGGGAGAAAAACTGTTTTTT. Translation gives CASSIPAPGGGEKLFF. V is TRBV19 and J is TRBJ1-4; 7 bases line up with TRBD1. The V and J ends lost 2 bases and 8 bases, in that order; junction bases with no gene match: 11. The germline V gene has CDR1 LNHDA and CDR2 SQIVND (reference sequence). The CDR3 has 16 amino acids.

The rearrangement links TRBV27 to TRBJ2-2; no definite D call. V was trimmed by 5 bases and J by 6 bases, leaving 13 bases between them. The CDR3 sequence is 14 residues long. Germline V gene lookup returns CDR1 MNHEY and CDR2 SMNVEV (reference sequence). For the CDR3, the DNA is TGTGCCAGCAGTATAATTTCAGACGCCGGGGAGCTGTTTTTT. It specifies CASSIISDAGELFF.

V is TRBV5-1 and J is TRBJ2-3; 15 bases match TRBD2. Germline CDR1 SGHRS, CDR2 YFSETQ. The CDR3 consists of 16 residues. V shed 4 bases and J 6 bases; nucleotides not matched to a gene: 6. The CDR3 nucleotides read TGCGCCAGCAGCCGGACTAGCGGGGGGGCCGGTGATACGCAGTATTTT. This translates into CASSRTSGGAGDTQYF.

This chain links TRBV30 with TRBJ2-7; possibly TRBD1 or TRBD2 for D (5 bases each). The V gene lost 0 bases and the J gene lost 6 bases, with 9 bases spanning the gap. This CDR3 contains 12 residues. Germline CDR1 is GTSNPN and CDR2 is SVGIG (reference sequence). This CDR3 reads CAWSVHGGEQYF. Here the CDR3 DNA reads TGTGCCTGGAGTGTACATGGGGGCGAGCAGTACTTC.

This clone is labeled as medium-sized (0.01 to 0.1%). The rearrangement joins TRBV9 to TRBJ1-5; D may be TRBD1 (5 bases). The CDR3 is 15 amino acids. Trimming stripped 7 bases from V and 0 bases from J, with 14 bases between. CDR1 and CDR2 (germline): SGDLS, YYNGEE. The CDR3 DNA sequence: TGTGCCAGCTCCTCACTGGGGGATAGCAATCAGCCCCAGCATTTT. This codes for CASSSLGDSNQPQHF. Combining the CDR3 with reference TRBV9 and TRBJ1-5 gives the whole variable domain DSGVTQTPKHLITATGQRVTLRCSPRSGDLSVYWYQQSLDQGLQFLIQYYNGEERAKGNILERFSAQQFPDLHSELNLSSLELGDSALYFCASSSLGDSNQPQHFGDGTRLSIL.

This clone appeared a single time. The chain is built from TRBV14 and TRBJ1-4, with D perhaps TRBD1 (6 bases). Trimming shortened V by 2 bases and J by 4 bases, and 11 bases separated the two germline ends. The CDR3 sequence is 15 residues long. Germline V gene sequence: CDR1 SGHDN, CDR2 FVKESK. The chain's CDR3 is CASSQRGAFNEKLFF. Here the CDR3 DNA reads TGTGCCAGCAGCCAAAGGGGGGCGTTTAATGAAAAACTGTTTTTT.

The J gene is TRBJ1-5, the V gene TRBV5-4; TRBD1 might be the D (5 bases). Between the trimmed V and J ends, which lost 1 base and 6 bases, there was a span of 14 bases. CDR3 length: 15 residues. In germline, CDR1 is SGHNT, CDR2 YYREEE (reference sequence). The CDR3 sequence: CASSLWGVESQPQHF. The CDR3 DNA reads TGTGCCAGCAGCTTGTGGGGGGTTGAGAGTCAGCCCCAGCATTTT.

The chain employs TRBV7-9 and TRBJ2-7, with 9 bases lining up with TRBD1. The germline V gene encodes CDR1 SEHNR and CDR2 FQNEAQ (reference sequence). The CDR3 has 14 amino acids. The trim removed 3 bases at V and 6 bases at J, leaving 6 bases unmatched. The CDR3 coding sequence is TGTGCCAGCAGCTTTACCGGGACAGGGTCCGAGCAGTACTTC. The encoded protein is CASSFTGTGSEQYF.

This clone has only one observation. CDR3 residues: CATSDTDVPEKLFF. CDR3 nucleotide sequence: TGTGCCACCAGTGATACCGATGTCCCCGAAAAACTGTTTTTT. V usage is TRBV24-1 and J usage is TRBJ1-4; D remains unclear. The length of the CDR3 is 14 residues. Germline CDR1 KGHDR, CDR2 SFDVKD. V lost 3 bases, J lost 8 bases, and 12 bases lay in between.

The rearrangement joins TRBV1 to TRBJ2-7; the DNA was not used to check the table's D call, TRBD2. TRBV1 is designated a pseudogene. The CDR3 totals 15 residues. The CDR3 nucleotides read TGCACCAGCAGCTCTAGCGGGGGGAGCCCCTACGAGCAGTACTTC. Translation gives CTSSSSGGSPYEQYF.

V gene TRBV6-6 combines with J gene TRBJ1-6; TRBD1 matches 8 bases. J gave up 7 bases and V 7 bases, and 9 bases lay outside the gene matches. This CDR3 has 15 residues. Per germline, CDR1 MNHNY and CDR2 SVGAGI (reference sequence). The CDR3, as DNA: TGTGCCAGCACGGAAACGGGACAGGCAAATTCACCCCTCCACTTT. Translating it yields CASTETGQANSPLHF.

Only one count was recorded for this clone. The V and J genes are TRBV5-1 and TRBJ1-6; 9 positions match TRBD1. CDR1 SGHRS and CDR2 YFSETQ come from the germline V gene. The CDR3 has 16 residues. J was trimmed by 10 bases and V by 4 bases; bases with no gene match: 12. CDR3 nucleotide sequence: TGCGCCAGCAGCGAAGCTTCCGGGACAGGGAAATCACCCCTCCACTTT. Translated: CASSEASGTGKSPLHF.

CDR3 protein: CASSENRDREPDTQYF. In nucleotides, the CDR3 is TGTGCCAGCAGTGAGAACCGGGACAGGGAACCAGATACGCAGTATTTT. The rearrangement links TRBV6-1 to TRBJ2-3; the match to TRBD1 covers 9 bases. The CDR3 is 16 amino acids. V lost 3 bases and J lost 4; bases outside the gene matches: 8. Germline V gene lookup returns CDR1 MNHNS and CDR2 SASEGT.

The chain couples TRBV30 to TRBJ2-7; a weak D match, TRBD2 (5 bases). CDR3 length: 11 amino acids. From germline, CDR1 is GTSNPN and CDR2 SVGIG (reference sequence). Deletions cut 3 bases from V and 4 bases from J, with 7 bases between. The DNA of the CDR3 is TGTGCCTGGAGCGGGAATTACGAGCAGTACTTC. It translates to CAWSGNYEQYF.

The CDR3 DNA reads as TGTGCCAGCAGCCCGGGACAGGGTTTGCTGACGCAGTTCTTC. Translation gives CASSPGQGLLTQFF. The chain employs TRBV6-2 or TRBV6-3 and TRBJ2-1; 9 nucleotides line up with TRBD1. The length of the CDR3 is 14 residues. V lost 6 bases to trimming and J lost 12 bases; unmatched junction nucleotides: 12. Germline CDR1 and CDR2: MNHEY and SVGEGT.

CDR3 sequence (DNA): TGTGCCAGCAGTTCGGCACCCGGGGTAACTAATGAAAAACTGTTTTTT. Its translation: CASSSAPGVTNEKLFF. J is TRBJ1-4 and V is TRBV7-3; D call uncertain. V was clipped by 6 bases and J by 1 base, with 15 bases between them. CDR3 length: 16 residues. Germline V CDR1 and CDR2: SGHTA, FQGTGA.

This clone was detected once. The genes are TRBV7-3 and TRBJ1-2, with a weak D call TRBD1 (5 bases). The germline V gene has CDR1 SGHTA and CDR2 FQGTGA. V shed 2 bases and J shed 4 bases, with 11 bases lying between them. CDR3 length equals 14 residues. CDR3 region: CASSLEGDAYGYTF. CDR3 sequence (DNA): TGTGCCAGCAGCTTAGAAGGGGATGCCTATGGCTACACCTTC.